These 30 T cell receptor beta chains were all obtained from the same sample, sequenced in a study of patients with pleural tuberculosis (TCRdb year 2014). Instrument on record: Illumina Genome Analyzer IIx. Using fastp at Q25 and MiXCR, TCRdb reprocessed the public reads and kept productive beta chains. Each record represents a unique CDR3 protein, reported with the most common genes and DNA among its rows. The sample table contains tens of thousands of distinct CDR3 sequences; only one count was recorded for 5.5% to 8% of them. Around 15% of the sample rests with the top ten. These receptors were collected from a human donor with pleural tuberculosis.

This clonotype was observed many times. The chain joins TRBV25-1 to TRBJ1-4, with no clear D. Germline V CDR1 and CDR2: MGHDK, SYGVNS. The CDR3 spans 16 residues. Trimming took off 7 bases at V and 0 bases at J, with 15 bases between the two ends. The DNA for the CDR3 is TGTGCCAGCACCCCGAACGCCCGGTCAACTAATGAAAAACTGTTTTTT. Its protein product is CASTPNARSTNEKLFF. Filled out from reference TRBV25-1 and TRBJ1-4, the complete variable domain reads EADIYQTPRYLVIGTGKKITLECSQTMGHDKMYWYQQDPGMELHLIHYSYGVNSTEKGDLSSESTVSRIRTEHFPLTLESARPSHTSQYLCASTPNARSTNEKLFFGSGTQLSVL.

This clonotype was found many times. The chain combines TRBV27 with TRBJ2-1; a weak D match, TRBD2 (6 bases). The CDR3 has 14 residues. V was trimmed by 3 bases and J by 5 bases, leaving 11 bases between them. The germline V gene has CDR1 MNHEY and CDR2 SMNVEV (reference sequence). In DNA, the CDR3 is TGTGCCAGCAGTTTCGGAGGGAATAACAATGAGCAGTTCTTC. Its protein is CASSFGGNNNEQFF.

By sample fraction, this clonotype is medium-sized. CDR3 sequence reads: CSAKASGTHPGEQYF. As DNA, the CDR3 is TGCAGTGCTAAAGCTAGCGGGACTCACCCCGGCGAGCAGTACTTC. V gene TRBV20-1 combines with J gene TRBJ2-7, with 9 bases identical to TRBD2. CDR1 DFQATT and CDR2 SNEGSKA come from the germline V gene (reference sequence). After removal of 4 bases from V and 6 bases from J, the junction contained 13 bases not matched to a gene. CDR3 size: 15 residues.

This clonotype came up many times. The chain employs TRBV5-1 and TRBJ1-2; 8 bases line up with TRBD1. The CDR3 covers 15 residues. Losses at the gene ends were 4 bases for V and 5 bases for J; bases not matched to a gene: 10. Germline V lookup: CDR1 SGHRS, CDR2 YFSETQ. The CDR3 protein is CASSQGTGFVYGYTF. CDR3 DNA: TGCGCCAGCAGCCAGGGGACAGGTTTTGTATATGGCTACACCTTC.

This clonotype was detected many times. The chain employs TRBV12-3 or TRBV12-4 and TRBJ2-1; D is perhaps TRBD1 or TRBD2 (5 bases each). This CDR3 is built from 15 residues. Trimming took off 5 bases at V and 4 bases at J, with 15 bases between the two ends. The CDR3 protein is CASSPRDGSYNEQFF. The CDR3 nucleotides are TGTGCCAGCAGTCCCCGGGACGGAAGTTACAATGAGCAGTTCTTC.

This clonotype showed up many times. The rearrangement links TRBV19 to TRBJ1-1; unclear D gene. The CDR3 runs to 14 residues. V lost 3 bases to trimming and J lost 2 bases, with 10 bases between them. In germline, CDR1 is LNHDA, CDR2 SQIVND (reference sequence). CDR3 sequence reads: CASSIGRENTEAFF. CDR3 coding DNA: TGTGCCAGTAGTATTGGTCGTGAAAACACTGAAGCTTTCTTT.

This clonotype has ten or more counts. This CDR3 reads CASSWGTGTTNEKLFF. As DNA, the CDR3 is TGTGCCAGCAGCTGGGGGACAGGAACAACTAATGAAAAACTGTTTTTT. This chain joins TRBV5-4 and TRBJ1-4, with 8 bases identical to TRBD1. CDR1 SGHNT and CDR2 YYREEE come from the germline V gene (reference sequence). J was trimmed by 0 bases and V by 3 bases; bases with no gene match: 4. The CDR3 runs 16 residues.

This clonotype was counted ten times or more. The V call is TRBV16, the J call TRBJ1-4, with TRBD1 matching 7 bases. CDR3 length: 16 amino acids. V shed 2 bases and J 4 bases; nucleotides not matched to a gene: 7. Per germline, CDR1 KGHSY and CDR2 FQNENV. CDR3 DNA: TGTGCCAGCAGCCAAACGAGGACAGGAGGTAATGAAAAACTGTTTTTT. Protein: CASSQTRTGGNEKLFF.

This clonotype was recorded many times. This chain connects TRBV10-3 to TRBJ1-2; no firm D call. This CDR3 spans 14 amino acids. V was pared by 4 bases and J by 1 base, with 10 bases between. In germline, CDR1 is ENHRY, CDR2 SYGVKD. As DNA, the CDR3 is TGTGCCATCAGTGGGGCAGACTTTAACTATGGCTACACCTTC. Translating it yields CAISGADFNYGYTF.

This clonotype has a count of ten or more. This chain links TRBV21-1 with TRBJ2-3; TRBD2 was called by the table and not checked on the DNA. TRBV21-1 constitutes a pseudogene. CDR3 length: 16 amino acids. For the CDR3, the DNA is TGTGCCAGCAGCAAAATTCCGCGAGGGGCTGCAGATACGCAGTATTTT. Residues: CASSKIPRGAADTQYF.

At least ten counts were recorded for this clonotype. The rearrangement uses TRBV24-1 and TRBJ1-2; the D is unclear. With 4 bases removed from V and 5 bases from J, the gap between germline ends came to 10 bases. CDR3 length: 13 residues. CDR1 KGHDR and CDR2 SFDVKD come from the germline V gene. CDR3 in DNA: TGTGCCACCAGTGAAGGCATCTCTTATGGCTACACCTTC. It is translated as CATSEGISYGYTF.

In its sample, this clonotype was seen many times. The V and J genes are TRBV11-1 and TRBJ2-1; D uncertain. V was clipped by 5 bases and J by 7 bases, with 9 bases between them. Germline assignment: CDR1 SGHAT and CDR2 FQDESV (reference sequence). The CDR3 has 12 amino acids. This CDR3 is CASSPLINEQFF. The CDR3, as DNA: TGTGCCAGCAGCCCCCTTATAAATGAGCAGTTCTTC. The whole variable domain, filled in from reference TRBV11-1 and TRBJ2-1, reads EAEVAQSPRYKITEKSQAVAFWCDPISGHATLYWYRQILGQGPELLVQFQDESVVDDSQLPKDRFSAERLKGVDSTLKIQPAELGDSAMYLCASSPLINEQFFGPGTRLTVL.

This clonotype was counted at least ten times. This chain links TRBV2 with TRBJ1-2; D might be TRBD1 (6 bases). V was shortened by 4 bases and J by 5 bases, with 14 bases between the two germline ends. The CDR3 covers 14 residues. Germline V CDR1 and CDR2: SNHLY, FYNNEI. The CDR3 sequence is CASSGEAGEYGYTF. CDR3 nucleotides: TGTGCCAGCAGTGGGGAGGCAGGGGAATATGGCTACACCTTC.

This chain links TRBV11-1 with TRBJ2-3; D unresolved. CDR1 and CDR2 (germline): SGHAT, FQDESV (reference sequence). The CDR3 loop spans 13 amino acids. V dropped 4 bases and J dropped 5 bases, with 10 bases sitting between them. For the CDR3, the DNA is TGTGCCAGCAGCTCAAGCCAAGGAGATACGCAGTATTTT. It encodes CASSSSQGDTQYF. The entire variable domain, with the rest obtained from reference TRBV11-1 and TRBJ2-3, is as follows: EAEVAQSPRYKITEKSQAVAFWCDPISGHATLYWYRQILGQGPELLVQFQDESVVDDSQLPKDRFSAERLKGVDSTLKIQPAELGDSAMYLCASSSSQGDTQYFGPGTRLTVL.

In nucleotides, the CDR3 is TGTGCCAGCAGTTTTGACAGGGGTAATGAGCAGTACGTC. It translates to CASSFDRGNEQYV. The genes are TRBV6-2 or TRBV6-3 and TRBJ2-7; 8 bases line up with TRBD1. The CDR3 contains 13 residues. V was pared by 4 bases and J by 7 bases, with 6 bases of the junction left unmatched. Germline CDR1 is MNHEY and CDR2 is SVGEGT.

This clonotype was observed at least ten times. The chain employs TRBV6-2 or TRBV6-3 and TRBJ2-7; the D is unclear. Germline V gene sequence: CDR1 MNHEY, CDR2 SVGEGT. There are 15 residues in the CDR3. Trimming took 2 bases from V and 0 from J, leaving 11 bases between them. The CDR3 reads CASSYVFENSYEQYF. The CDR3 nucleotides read TGTGCCAGCAGTTACGTCTTTGAGAACTCCTACGAGCAGTACTTC.

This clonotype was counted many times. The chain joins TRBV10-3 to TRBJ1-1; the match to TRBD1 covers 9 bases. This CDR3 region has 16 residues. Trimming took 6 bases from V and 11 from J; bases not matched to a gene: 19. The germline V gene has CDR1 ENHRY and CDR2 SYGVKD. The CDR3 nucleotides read TGTGCCATCAGCGAGGAAGGGACAGGGACGTTTGTTGAGGCTTTCTTT. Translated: CAISEEGTGTFVEAFF.

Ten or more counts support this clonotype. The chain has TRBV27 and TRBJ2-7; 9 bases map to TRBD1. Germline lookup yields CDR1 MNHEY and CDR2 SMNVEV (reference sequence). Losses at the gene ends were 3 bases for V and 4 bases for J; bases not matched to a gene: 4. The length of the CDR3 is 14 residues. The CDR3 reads CASSLLGQGYEQYF. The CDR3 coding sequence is TGTGCCAGCAGTTTGTTGGGACAGGGTTACGAGCAGTACTTC.

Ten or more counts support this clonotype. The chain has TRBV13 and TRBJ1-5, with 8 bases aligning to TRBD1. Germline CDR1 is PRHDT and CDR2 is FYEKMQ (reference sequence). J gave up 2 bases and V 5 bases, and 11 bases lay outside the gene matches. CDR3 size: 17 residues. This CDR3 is CASSAPLRGLGNQPQHF. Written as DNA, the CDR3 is TGTGCCAGCAGCGCTCCCCTCAGGGGGCTAGGCAATCAGCCCCAGCATTTT.

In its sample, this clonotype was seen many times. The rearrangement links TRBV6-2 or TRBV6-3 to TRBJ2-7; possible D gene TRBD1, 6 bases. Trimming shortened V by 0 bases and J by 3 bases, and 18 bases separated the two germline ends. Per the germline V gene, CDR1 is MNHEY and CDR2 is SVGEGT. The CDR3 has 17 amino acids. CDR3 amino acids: CASSYSITSRGVYEQYF. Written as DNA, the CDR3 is TGTGCCAGCAGTTACTCGATAACATCCAGGGGCGTCTACGAGCAGTACTTC.

Here the CDR3 DNA reads TGCAGCGCTGCGGGCGAGCAGTTCTTC. Translated, it gives CSAAGEQFF. This chain uses TRBV29-1 with TRBJ2-1; perhaps TRBD2 as D (5 bases). Trimming took 7 bases from V and 10 from J, leaving 8 bases between them. This CDR3 region has 9 residues. CDR1 and CDR2 (germline): SQVTM, ANQGSEA.

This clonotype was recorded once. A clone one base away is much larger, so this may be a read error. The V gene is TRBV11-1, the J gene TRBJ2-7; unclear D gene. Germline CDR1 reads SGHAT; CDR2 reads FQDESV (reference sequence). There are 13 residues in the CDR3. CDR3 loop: CASSLMYSYGQYF. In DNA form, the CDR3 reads TGTGCCAGCAGCTTAATGTACTCCTACGGGCAGTACTTC.

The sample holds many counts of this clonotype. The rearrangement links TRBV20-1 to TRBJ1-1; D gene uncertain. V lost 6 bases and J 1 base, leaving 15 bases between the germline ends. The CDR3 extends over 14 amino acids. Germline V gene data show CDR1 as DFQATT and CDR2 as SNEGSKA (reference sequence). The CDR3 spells CSARVQVRNTEAFF. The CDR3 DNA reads TGCAGTGCCCGGGTCCAGGTGAGGAACACTGAAGCTTTCTTT.

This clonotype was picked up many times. The CDR3: CASASYLDSYEQYF. The CDR3 nucleotides are TGTGCCAGCGCCTCCTACCTCGACTCCTACGAGCAGTACTTC. The V gene is TRBV27, the J gene TRBJ2-7; no firm D call. The CDR3 contains 14 residues. The germline gives CDR1 MNHEY, CDR2 SMNVEV (reference sequence). With 8 bases removed from V and 0 bases from J, the gap between germline ends came to 14 bases.

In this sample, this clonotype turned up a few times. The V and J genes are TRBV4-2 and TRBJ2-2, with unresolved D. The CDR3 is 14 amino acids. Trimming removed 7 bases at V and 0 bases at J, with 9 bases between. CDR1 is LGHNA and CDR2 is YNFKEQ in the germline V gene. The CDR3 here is CASTPLANTGELFF. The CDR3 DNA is TGTGCCAGCACTCCTCTCGCGAACACCGGGGAGCTGTTTTTT.

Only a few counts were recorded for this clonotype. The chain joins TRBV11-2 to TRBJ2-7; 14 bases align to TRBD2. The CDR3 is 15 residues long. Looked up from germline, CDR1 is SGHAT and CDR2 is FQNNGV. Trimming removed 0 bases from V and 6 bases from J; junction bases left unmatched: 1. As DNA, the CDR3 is TGTGCCAGCAGCTTAGAGGGACTAGCGGGAGCCGAGCAGTACTTC. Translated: CASSLEGLAGAEQYF. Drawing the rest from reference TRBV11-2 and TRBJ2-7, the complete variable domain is EAGVAQSPRYKIIEKRQSVAFWCNPISGHATLYWYQQILGQGPKLLIQFQNNGVVDDSQLPKDRFSAERLKGVDSTLKIQPAKLEDSAVYLCASSLEGLAGAEQYFGPGTRLTVT.

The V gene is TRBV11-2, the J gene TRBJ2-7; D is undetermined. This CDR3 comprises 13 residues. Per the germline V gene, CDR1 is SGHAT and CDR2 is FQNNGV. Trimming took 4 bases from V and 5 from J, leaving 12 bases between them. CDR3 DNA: TGTGCCAGCAGCTCCCAACCCCTCCACGAGCAGTACTTC. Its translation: CASSSQPLHEQYF.

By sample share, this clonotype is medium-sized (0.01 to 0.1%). The CDR3 sequence: CASSWFYRNTIYF. CDR3 coding DNA: TGTGCCAGCAGTTGGTTCTACCGGAACACCATATATTTT. The chain employs TRBV6-2 or TRBV6-3 and TRBJ1-3, with D unresolved. In germline, CDR1 is MNHEY, CDR2 SVGEGT. CDR3 length: 13 amino acids. V lost 4 bases and J 7 bases, leaving 11 bases between the germline ends.

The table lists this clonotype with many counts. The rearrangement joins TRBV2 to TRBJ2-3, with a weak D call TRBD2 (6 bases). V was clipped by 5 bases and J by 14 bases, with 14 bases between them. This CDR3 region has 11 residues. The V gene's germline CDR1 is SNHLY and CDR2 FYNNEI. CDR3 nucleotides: TGTGCCAGCAGTTATAAGACTAGTCCGTATTTT. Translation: CASSYKTSPYF.

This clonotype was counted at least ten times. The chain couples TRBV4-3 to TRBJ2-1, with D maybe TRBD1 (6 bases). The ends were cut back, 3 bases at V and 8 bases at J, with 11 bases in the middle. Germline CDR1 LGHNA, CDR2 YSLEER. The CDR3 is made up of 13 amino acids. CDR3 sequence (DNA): TGCGCCAGCAGCCAGAGCCAGGGGTATGAGCAGTTCTTC. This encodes CASSQSQGYEQFF.